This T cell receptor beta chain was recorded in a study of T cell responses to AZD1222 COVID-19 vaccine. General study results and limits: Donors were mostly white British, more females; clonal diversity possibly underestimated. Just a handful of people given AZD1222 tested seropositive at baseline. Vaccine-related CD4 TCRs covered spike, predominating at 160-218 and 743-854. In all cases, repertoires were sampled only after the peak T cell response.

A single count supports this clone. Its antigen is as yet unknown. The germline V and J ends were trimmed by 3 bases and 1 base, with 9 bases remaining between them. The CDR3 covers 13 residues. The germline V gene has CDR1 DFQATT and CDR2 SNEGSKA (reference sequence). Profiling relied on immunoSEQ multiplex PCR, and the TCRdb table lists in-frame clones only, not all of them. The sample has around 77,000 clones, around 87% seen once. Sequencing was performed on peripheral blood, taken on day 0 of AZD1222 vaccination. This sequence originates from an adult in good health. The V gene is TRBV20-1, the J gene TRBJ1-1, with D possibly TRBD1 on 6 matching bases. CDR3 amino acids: CSASQGTNTEAFF. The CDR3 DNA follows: TGCAGTGCTAGTCAGGGGACGAACACTGAAGCTTTCTTT.